Listed below are T cell receptor beta chains from one sample, sequenced in a study of T cell responses to AZD1222 COVID-19 vaccine. The protocol was immunoSEQ multiplex PCR, while the TCRdb copy is restricted to in-frame clones and leaves out a portion. The table records some 130,000 clones, around nine tenths of them present only once. This sample comprised peripheral blood, obtained on day 0 of AZD1222 vaccination. These receptor sequences come from an adult in good health. CDR3s include the opening cysteine and the closing phenylalanine or tryptophan. Each record gives: D gene, clone size, V gene, J gene, CDR3 DNA, CDR3 protein. The D gene is left open where the match is weak. Size is omitted from some rows. Given values are once, few, many or a class for expanded clones.

.	once	TRBV6-5	TRBJ1-3	TGTGCCAGCTCCCTCCTGACCTCTGGAAACACCATATATTTT	CASSLLTSGNTIYF
.	.	TRBV7-2	TRBJ1-5	TGTGCCACCCGACGGAACCGAGATGGCAATCAGCCCCAGCATTTT	CATRRNRDGNQPQHF
.	.	TRBV5-1	TRBJ1-2	TGCGCCAGCAGCTTGGATGGGGACTATGGCTACACCTTC	CASSLDGDYGYTF
.	once	TRBV6-2/TRBV6-3	TRBJ1-2	TGTGCCAGCAGTTACTCAGCAAGCCCCTCTGGCTACACCTTC	CASSYSASPSGYTF
.	.	TRBV7-2	TRBJ1-1	TGTGCCACCGGAAATTCCGGGAACACTGAAGCTTTCTTT	CATGNSGNTEAFF
.	.	TRBV3-1/TRBV3-2	TRBJ2-5	TGTGCCAGCAGCCGTGGTGAGACCCAGTACTTC	CASSRGETQYF
TRBD1	.	TRBV2	TRBJ1-2	TGTGCCGGAAAGGCCGGGACAGGGATAGGAGTTAACTATGGCTACACCTTC	CAGKAGTGIGVNYGYTF
.	.	TRBV3-1/TRBV3-2	TRBJ1-6	TGTGCCAGCAGCCTTCAGGGTTATAATTCACCCCTCCACTTT	CASSLQGYNSPLHF
.	.	TRBV25-1	TRBJ2-7	TGTGCCAGCAGAAACCTTCGGGGGGAGCAGTACTTC	CASRNLRGEQYF
.	.	TRBV11-3	TRBJ1-1	TGTGCCAGCAGCTTAGACGGGACTACAGAAGCTTTCTTT	CASSLDGTTEAFF
TRBD1	.	TRBV11-2	TRBJ1-4	TGTGCCAGCAGCTATGGGACAGGGAGACAAGAAAAACTGTTTTTT	CASSYGTGRQEKLFF
.	.	TRBV6-5	TRBJ1-1	TGTGCCAGCAGCCAAACCCAGGGAGGGGACACTGAAGCTTTCTTT	CASSQTQGGDTEAFF
.	.	TRBV14	TRBJ2-1	TGTGCCAGCAGGGTCCTTTCCTTCTATGATGAGCAGTTCTTC	CASRVLSFYDEQFF
.	.	TRBV6-5	TRBJ1-5	TGTGCCAGCAGTCCTCAGGGGCAGAATCAGCCCCAGCATTTT	CASSPQGQNQPQHF
.	.	TRBV18	TRBJ2-5	TGTGCCAGCTCCTCGGGGGTGAGGGGAGAGACCCAGTACTTC	CASSSGVRGETQYF
TRBD1	.	TRBV11-3	TRBJ2-7	TGTGCCCGAAAGGGACAGATCACGTCAAAGGCTTACGAGCAGTACTTC	CARKGQITSKAYEQYF
.	once	TRBV19	TRBJ2-2	TGTGCCAGTAGTAAGGACAGGAACACCGGGGAGCTGTTTTTT	CASSKDRNTGELFF
.	.	TRBV7-9	TRBJ1-2	TGTGCCAGCAGCTTCCCGACAGTCGTCGGCTATGGCTACACCTTC	CASSFPTVVGYGYTF
.	.	TRBV2	TRBJ1-1	TGTGCCAGCATCGGACGAGGGTACACTGAAGCTTTCTTT	CASIGRGYTEAFF
.	.	TRBV7-9	TRBJ1-1	TGTGCCAGCAGCTTGGAATACACTGAAGCTTTCTTT	CASSLEYTEAFF
.	few	TRBV3-1/TRBV3-2	TRBJ2-3	TGTGCCAGCAGCCAATTCAGTCAAGGGGACACAGATACGCAGTATTTT	CASSQFSQGDTDTQYF
.	.	TRBV7-9	TRBJ1-3	TGTGCCAGCAGCCCCGCGAGGAATCAAGGGACAATCTCTGGAAACACCATATATTTT	CASSPARNQGTISGNTIYF
.	.	TRBV7-9	TRBJ1-2	TGTGCCAGCACCTCGTCTAACTATGGCTACACCTTC	CASTSSNYGYTF
.	once	TRBV20-1	TRBJ1-6	TGCAGTGCAAGAGGAAATTCACCCCTCCACTTT	CSARGNSPLHF
.	few	TRBV4-3	TRBJ1-4	TGCGCCAGCAGCCAAGACAGCGCCGCAACTAATGAAAAACTGTTTTTT	CASSQDSAATNEKLFF
.	.	TRBV30	TRBJ2-7	TGTGCCTGGAGTGTACAGGCATCCATCTACGAGCAGTACTTC	CAWSVQASIYEQYF
.	.	TRBV30	TRBJ2-5	TGTGCCTGGAGTGTGGTTTCAGGGCGGGAGACCCAGTACTTC	CAWSVVSGRETQYF
.	.	TRBV11-3	TRBJ2-2	TGTGCCAGCAGCTACCGGGACCGATACACCGGGGAGCTGTTTTTT	CASSYRDRYTGELFF
.	.	TRBV18	TRBJ1-2	TGTGCCAGCTCACCATCGGAGGACTATGGCTACACCTTC	CASSPSEDYGYTF
.	.	TRBV6-1	TRBJ2-7	TGTGCCAGCAGTGAAGCGGGGTTTGAGCAGTACTTC	CASSEAGFEQYF
.	.	TRBV7-9	TRBJ1-2	TGTGCCAGCAGCTTAGTTTTGGCAGGGGAGGATGGCTACACCTTC	CASSLVLAGEDGYTF
.	.	TRBV9	TRBJ2-2	TGTGCCAGCAGCGTACGAGGCTCGAACACCGGGGAGCTGTTTTTT	CASSVRGSNTGELFF
.	.	TRBV5-4	TRBJ2-3	TGTGCCAGCAGCTCGGACGAGGGCCCAGATACGCAGTATTTT	CASSSDEGPDTQYF
TRBD2	.	TRBV5-4	TRBJ2-7	TGTGCCAGCAGCTTGGGACTAGCCGTCTACGAGCAGTACTTC	CASSLGLAVYEQYF
.	once	TRBV3-1/TRBV3-2	TRBJ1-1	TGTGCCAGCAGCCAAGTCGGCACTGAAGCTTTCTTT	CASSQVGTEAFF
TRBD1	.	TRBV9	TRBJ1-6	TGTGCCAGCAGCGTAGGATATTTACGGCAGGGGGAATCACCCCTCCACTTT	CASSVGYLRQGESPLHF
TRBD2	.	TRBV30	TRBJ2-5	TGTGCCTGGAGCGCGGGACTAGCGGCTAAAGAGACCCAGTACTTC	CAWSAGLAAKETQYF
.	.	TRBV10-1	TRBJ1-6	TGCGCCAGCAGTGCGGGTTTGGGTTCACCCCTCCACTTT	CASSAGLGSPLHF
TRBD1	.	TRBV28	TRBJ2-1	TGTGCCAGCAGCTCTACAGGGGACAATGAGCAGTTCTTC	CASSSTGDNEQFF
.	.	TRBV12-3/TRBV12-4	TRBJ1-2	TGTGCCAGCAGTTTTCCCCGTAACTATGGCTACACCTTC	CASSFPRNYGYTF
.	.	TRBV30	TRBJ2-1	TGTGCCTGGGGTGAGGGTTACAATGAGCAGTTCTTC	CAWGEGYNEQFF
.	.	TRBV28	TRBJ1-6	TGTGCCAGCCAGGGGAGGGGTATGGGAGCCCTCCACTTT	CASQGRGMGALHF
.	.	TRBV29-1	TRBJ1-3	TGCAGCGTTCAGACCAGCTCTGGAAACACCATATATTTT	CSVQTSSGNTIYF
TRBD1	.	TRBV27	TRBJ2-7	TGTGCCAGCAGTTTAATTGGGACAGGGTTCTACGAGCAGTACTTC	CASSLIGTGFYEQYF
TRBD2	.	TRBV19	TRBJ2-3	TGTGCCAGTAGGACTAGCGGCACAGATACGCAGTATTTT	CASRTSGTDTQYF
.	.	TRBV7-8	TRBJ2-1	TGTGCCAGCAGCTTAAGGGGAGGGGGCTTCTCCTCCTACAATGAGCAGTTCTTC	CASSLRGGGFSSYNEQFF
.	.	TRBV24-1	TRBJ1-2	TGTGCCACCAGTGATACCTCGGGGAAGGGCTACACCTTC	CATSDTSGKGYTF
.	.	TRBV30	TRBJ1-1	TGTGCCCTTGGTTCGGCTGAAGCTTTCTTT	CALGSAEAFF
.	.	TRBV7-9	TRBJ1-1	TGTGCCACGCTTCATTCGGGCGGCACTGAAGCTTTCTTT	CATLHSGGTEAFF
TRBD2	.	TRBV12-5	TRBJ2-2	TGTGCTAGTACCGCCGGGGGGACCGGGGAGCTGTTTTTT	CASTAGGTGELFF
.	once	TRBV11-2	TRBJ2-1	TGTGCCAGCAGCTCTAGTACCTTAAATGAGCAGTTCTTC	CASSSSTLNEQFF
.	.	TRBV27	TRBJ1-2	TGTGCCAGCAGCTCCCGGGACACCTATGGCTACACCTTC	CASSSRDTYGYTF
.	.	TRBV7-8	TRBJ1-2	TGTGCCAGCAGCTTGATTTCAGAGAACTATGGCTACACCTTC	CASSLISENYGYTF
.	.	TRBV5-4	TRBJ2-1	TGTGCCAGCAGCCCAAGCCTAAAGGGGACTCAGGGGTCCACTGAGCAGTTCTTC	CASSPSLKGTQGSTEQFF
.	few	TRBV27	TRBJ2-2	TGTGCCAGCAGTTTAAAACAGTTCAACACCGGGGAGCTGTTTTTT	CASSLKQFNTGELFF
TRBD1	.	TRBV3-1/TRBV3-2	TRBJ1-2	TGTGCCAGCAGCCTGACAGGGCTGTATGGCTACACCTTC	CASSLTGLYGYTF
.	.	TRBV6-2/TRBV6-3	TRBJ2-7	TGTGCCAGCAGTTATAGTCCCTACGAGCAGTACTTC	CASSYSPYEQYF